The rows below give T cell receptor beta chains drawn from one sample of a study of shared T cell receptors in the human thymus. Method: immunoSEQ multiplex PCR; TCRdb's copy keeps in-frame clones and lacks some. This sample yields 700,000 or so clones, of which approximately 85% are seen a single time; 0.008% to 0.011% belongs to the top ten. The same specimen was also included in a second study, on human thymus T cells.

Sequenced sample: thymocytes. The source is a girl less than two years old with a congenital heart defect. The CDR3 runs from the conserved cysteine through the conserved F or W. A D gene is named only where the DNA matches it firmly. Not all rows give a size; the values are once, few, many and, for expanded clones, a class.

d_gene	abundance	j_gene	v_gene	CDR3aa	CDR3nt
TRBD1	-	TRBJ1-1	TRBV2	CASRRLVRGRPYTEAFF	TGTGCCAGCAGGCGACTGGTGAGGGGGCGACCTTACACTGAAGCTTTCTTT
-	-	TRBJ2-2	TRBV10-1	CASSVTEFNPVPNTGELFF	TGCGCCAGCAGTGTGACAGAATTTAACCCGGTGCCTAACACCGGGGAGCTGTTTTTT
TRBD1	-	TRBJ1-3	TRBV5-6	CASSLAGGLHSGNTIYF	TGTGCCAGCAGCTTGGCAGGGGGGCTCCACTCTGGAAACACCATATATTTT
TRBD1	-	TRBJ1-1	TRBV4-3	CASSQNPGQGPNTEAFF	TGCGCCAGCAGCCAAAACCCGGGACAGGGGCCGAACACTGAAGCTTTCTTT
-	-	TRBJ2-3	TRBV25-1	CASSESGTDTQYF	TGTGCCAGCAGTGAATCAGGGACAGATACGCAGTATTTT
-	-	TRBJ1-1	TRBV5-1	CASSYLSRAVMNTEAFF	TGCGCCAGCAGCTATCTTTCGAGGGCGGTCATGAACACTGAAGCTTTCTTT
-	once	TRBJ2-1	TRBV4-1	CASSLHGRTGPYNEQFF	TGCGCCAGCAGCCTTCACGGGAGAACAGGTCCCTACAATGAGCAGTTCTTC
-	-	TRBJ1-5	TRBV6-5	CASSRAPRGNQPQHF	TGTGCCAGCAGCCGGGCCCCGCGGGGCAATCAGCCCCAGCATTTT
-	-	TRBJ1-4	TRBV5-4	CASSPFPGDGTNEKLFF	TGTGCCAGCAGCCCCTTCCCAGGCGACGGAACTAATGAAAAACTGTTTTTT
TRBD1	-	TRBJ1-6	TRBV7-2	CASSLAVFRDSGDSPLHF	TGTGCCAGCAGCTTAGCAGTCTTCCGGGACAGTGGGGATTCACCCCTCCACTTT
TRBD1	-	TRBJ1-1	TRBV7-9	CASSAIPGQGPPYEAFF	TGTGCCAGCAGCGCAATTCCGGGACAGGGGCCCCCTTATGAAGCTTTCTTT
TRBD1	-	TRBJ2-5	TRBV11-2	CASSLNTGVRETQYF	TGTGCCAGCAGCTTAAATACAGGGGTTAGGGAGACCCAGTACTTC
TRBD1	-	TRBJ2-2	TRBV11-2	CASSLDGWGQGRGVTGELFF	TGTGCCAGCAGCTTAGATGGTTGGGGACAGGGGAGGGGAGTCACCGGGGAGCTGTTTTTT
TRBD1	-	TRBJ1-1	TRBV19	CASSMLPGDRAKIPNTEAFF	TGTGCCAGTAGTATGCTTCCGGGGGACAGGGCTAAGATTCCGAACACTGAAGCTTTCTTT
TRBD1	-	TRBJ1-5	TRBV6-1	CAVTPIQGARQPQHF	TGTGCCGTAACACCCATACAGGGGGCTAGGCAGCCCCAGCATTTT
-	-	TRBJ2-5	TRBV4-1	CASSHGLAGVKETQYF	TGCGCCAGCAGCCACGGATTGGCAGGGGTGAAAGAGACCCAGTACTTC
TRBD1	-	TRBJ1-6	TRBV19	CASTTRQGTLHF	TGTGCCAGTACCACCAGACAGGGTACCCTCCACTTT
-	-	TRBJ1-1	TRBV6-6	CASSYPRAGGAFF	TGTGCCAGCAGTTACCCCCGGGCCGGGGGAGCTTTCTTT
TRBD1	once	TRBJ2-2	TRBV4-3	CASSKSVNHPGQKTTNTGELFF	TGCGCCAGCAGCAAGTCAGTTAATCATCCGGGACAGAAGACCACGAACACCGGGGAGCTGTTTTTT
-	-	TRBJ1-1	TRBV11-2	CASTSLTEAFF	TGTGCCAGCACCTCCCTCACTGAAGCTTTCTTT